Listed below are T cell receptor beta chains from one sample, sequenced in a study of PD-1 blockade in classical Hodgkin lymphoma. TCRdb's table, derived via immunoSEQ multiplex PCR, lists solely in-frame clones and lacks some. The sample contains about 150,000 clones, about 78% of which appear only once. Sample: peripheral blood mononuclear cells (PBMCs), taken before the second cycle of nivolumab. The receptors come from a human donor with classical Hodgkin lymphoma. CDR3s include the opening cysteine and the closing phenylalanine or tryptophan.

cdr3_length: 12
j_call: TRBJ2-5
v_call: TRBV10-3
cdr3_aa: CAISEGGETQYF

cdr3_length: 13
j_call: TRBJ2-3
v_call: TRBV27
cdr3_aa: CASRGSGTDTQYF

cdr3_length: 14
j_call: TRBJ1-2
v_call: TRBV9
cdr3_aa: CASSLGDRVYGYTF

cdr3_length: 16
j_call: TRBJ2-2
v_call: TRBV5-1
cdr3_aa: CASSPLAVQNTGELFF

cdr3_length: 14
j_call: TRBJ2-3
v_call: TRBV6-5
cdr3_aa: CASSPTSPTFTQYF

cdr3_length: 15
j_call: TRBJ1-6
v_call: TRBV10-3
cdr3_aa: CAISEWQGGYSPLHF

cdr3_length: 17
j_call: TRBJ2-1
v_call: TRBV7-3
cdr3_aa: CASSLTSLAGAYNEQFF

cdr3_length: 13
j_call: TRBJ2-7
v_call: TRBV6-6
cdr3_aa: CASSGDFTYEQYF

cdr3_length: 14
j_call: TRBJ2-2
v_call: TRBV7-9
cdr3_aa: CASSLDSRIGELFF

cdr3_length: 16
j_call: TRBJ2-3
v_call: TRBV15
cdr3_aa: CATSVLAGISTDTQYF

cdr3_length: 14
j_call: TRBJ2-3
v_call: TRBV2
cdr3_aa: CASSVAGAADTQYF

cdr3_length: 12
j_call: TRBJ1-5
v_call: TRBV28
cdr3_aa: CASSPSNQPQHF

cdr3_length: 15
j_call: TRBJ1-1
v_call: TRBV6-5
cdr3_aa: CASRPTGGMNTEAFF

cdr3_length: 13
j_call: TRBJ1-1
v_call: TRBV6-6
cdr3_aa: CASRSSANTEAFF

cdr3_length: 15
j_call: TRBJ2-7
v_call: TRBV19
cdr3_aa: CASSIGAGALYEQYF

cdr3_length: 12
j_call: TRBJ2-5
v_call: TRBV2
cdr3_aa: CASGTRQETQYF

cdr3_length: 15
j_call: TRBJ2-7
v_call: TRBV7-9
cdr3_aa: CASSSGPSGGYEQYF

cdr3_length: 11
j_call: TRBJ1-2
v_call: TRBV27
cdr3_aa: CASGGNYGYTF

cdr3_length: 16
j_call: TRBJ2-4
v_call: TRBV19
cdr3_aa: CASSIEVILAKNIQYF

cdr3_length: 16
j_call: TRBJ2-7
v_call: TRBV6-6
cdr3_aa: CASSYPDRAHSYEQYF

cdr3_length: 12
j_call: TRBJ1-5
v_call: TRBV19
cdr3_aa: CASRGDGQPQHF

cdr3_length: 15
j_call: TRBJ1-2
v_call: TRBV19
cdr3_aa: CASSIKFGGRYGYTF

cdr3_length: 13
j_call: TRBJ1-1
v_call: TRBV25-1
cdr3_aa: CASSPILNTEAFF

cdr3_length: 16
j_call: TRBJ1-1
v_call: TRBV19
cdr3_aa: CASSPPLGTHGTEAFF

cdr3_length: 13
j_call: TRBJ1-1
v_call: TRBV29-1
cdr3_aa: CSCRTGSNTEAFF

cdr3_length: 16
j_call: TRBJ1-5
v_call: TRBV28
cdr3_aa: CASSFGSVLSNQPQHF

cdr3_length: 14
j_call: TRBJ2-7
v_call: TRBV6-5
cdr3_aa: CASSKAVRNYEQYF

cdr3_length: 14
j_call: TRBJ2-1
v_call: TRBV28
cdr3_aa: CASSFSALQGEQFF

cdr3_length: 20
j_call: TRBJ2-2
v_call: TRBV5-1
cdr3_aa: CASSLVSTGLAGGNTGELFF

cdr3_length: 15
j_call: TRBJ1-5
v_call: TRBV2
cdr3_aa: CASRAGDSSNQPQHF